The next 25 T cell receptor beta chains were all read from a single sample in a study of graft-versus-host responses after intestinal transplantation. The antigens of these receptors remain unknown. The protocol was immunoSEQ multiplex PCR, while the TCRdb copy is restricted to in-frame clones and leaves out a portion. This sample carries just over 95,000 clones, about 94% of them seen once, and the ten largest clones take 0.17%. The sequenced sample was unstimulated CD4+ T cells sorted from spleen or lymph node cells, obtained before intestinal transplant. The receptors were sampled from a human donor who received an intestinal transplant.

The gene calls are TRBV5-1 and TRBJ1-1, with D hard to call. From germline, CDR1 is SGHRS and CDR2 YFSETQ. Trimming took 0 bases from V and 3 from J, leaving 12 bases between them. The CDR3 has 15 residues. The CDR3 spells CASSLAPELDTEAFF. The CDR3 DNA reads TGCGCCAGCAGCTTGGCTCCCGAATTAGACACTGAAGCTTTCTTT.

The chain recombines TRBV12-5 with TRBJ2-1; 13 nucleotides match TRBD2. CDR1 LGHNT and CDR2 FRNRAP come from the germline V gene. V shed 3 bases and J 5 bases; nucleotides not matched to a gene: 13. This CDR3 contains 19 residues. CDR3: CASGLKGLAGPWRDNEQFF. The CDR3 DNA follows: TGTGCTAGTGGTTTAAAGGGACTAGCGGGGCCATGGAGGGACAATGAGCAGTTCTTC.

The chain carries TRBV6-1 and TRBJ2-5; 10 bases are a match to TRBD2. The CDR3 spans 17 residues. V shed 4 bases, J shed 2 bases, and the junction held 10 bases outside the gene matches. The germline CDR1 and CDR2 sequences are MNHNS and SASEGT. CDR3 amino acids: CASSGFQLAGLQETQYF. DNA of the CDR3: TGTGCCAGCAGTGGCTTCCAACTAGCGGGGTTACAAGAGACCCAGTACTTC.

This clone was recorded only once. The CDR3 spells CASSPFPGSETQYF. CDR3 coding DNA: TGTGCCAGCTCACCATTCCCGGGGTCAGAGACCCAGTACTTC. V and J are TRBV18 and TRBJ2-5; TRBD2 is a possible D gene (5 bases). This CDR3 has 14 residues. Germline V gives CDR1 KGHSH, CDR2 LQKENI. V dropped 2 bases and J dropped 4 bases, with 11 bases sitting between them.

This clone was found once. CDR3 DNA sequence: TGTGCCAGCAAGCGGGAGGCCGTCTATTACGAGCAGTACTTC. This codes for CASKREAVYYEQYF. The chain combines TRBV2 with TRBJ2-7, with 9 bases identical to TRBD2. J gave up 4 bases and V 7 bases, and 8 bases lay outside the gene matches. The CDR3 has 14 amino acids. From germline, CDR1 is SNHLY and CDR2 FYNNEI.

The rearrangement links TRBV7-9 to TRBJ2-3, with 10 bases aligning to TRBD1. Trimming removed 5 bases from V and 4 bases from J; junction bases left unmatched: 6. The CDR3 consists of 15 residues. Germline CDR1 reads SEHNR; CDR2 reads FQNEAQ (reference sequence). The CDR3 sequence is CASSLGTGESDTQYF. The DNA of the CDR3 is TGTGCCAGCAGCCTAGGGACAGGGGAATCAGATACGCAGTATTTT.

The chain recombines TRBV13 with TRBJ1-6; perhaps TRBD1 as D (5 bases). CDR3 length equals 18 residues. The ends were cut back, 6 bases at V and 5 bases at J, with 23 bases in the middle. Germline loops: CDR1 PRHDT, CDR2 FYEKMQ (reference sequence). The CDR3 DNA sequence: TGTGCCAGCAGTTACAAGGGGTTTCGGCCGTTCAATAATTCACCCCTCCACTTT. Translation: CASSYKGFRPFNNSPLHF.

The chain couples TRBV6-1 to TRBJ2-3; possibly TRBD2 for D (5 bases). Germline CDR1 is MNHNS and CDR2 is SASEGT. Trimming removed 4 bases at V and 4 bases at J, with 15 bases between. The CDR3 extends over 15 amino acids. The CDR3 coding sequence is TGTGCCAGCAGTGTATGGACGGGAATCTCAGATACGCAGTATTTT. Translating gives CASSVWTGISDTQYF.

This chain uses TRBV18 with TRBJ1-1; 8 nucleotides match TRBD1. CDR3 size: 17 residues. The germline V gene encodes CDR1 KGHSH and CDR2 LQKENI. The trim removed 3 bases at V and 0 bases at J, leaving 9 bases unmatched. This CDR3 is CASSPPTGGLMNTEAFF. The CDR3 bases are TGTGCCAGCTCACCGCCTACAGGGGGTCTAATGAACACTGAAGCTTTCTTT.

CDR3: CASSYRAGGYGYTF. CDR3 sequence (DNA): TGTGCCAGCAGCTACAGGGCCGGCGGGTATGGCTACACCTTC. This rearrangement joins TRBV14 to TRBJ1-2, with D tentatively TRBD1 (6 bases). There are 14 residues in the CDR3. Deletions cut 5 bases from V and 5 bases from J, with 15 bases between. Germline V gene lookup returns CDR1 SGHDN and CDR2 FVKESK.

The chain joins TRBV5-4 to TRBJ2-3; 9 bases match TRBD2. There are 15 residues in the CDR3. From germline, CDR1 is SGHNT and CDR2 YYREEE (reference sequence). J gave up 0 bases and V 6 bases, and 5 bases lay outside the gene matches. The CDR3 DNA is TGTGCCAGCACTTCTAGCGGGGTTAGCACAGATACGCAGTATTTT. It encodes CASTSSGVSTDTQYF.

The V call is TRBV4-1, the J call TRBJ2-2, with 15 bases identical to TRBD2. Germline CDR1 reads MGHRA; CDR2 reads YSYEKL. V was clipped by 5 bases and J by 4 bases; unmatched bases: 8. The CDR3 is made up of 18 amino acids. This CDR3 reads CASSRTSGGAGGTGELFF. As DNA, the CDR3 is TGCGCCAGCAGCAGGACTAGCGGGGGGGCTGGGGGCACCGGGGAGCTGTTTTTT.

This chain links TRBV7-9 with TRBJ2-3; no definite D call. Germline V CDR1 and CDR2: SEHNR, FQNEAQ (reference sequence). The CDR3 loop spans 13 amino acids. Deletions cut 1 base from V and 2 bases from J, with 4 bases between. The CDR3 loop reads CASSLGDTDTQYF. The CDR3 bases are TGTGCCAGCAGCTTAGGCGACACAGATACGCAGTATTTT. Supplemented by reference TRBV7-9 and TRBJ2-3, the full variable domain reads DTGVSQNPRHKITKRGQNVTFRCDPISEHNRLYWYRQTLGQGPEFLTYFQNEAQLEKSRLLSDRFSAERPKGSFSTLEIQRTEQGDSAMYLCASSLGDTDTQYFGPGTRLTVL.

This chain uses TRBV30 with TRBJ2-3; 8 bases line up with TRBD1. Trimming at V came to 0 bases and at J to 1 base, leaving 3 bases not matched to a gene. The CDR3 extends over 15 amino acids. Germline V gene sequence: CDR1 GTSNPN, CDR2 SVGIG (reference sequence). The DNA of the CDR3 is TGTGCCTGGAGTGTACGGGGACAGGGCACAGATACGCAGTATTTT. Its protein is CAWSVRGQGTDTQYF.

This chain joins TRBV6-5 and TRBJ1-4; 8 nucleotides agree with TRBD1. The CDR3 is 15 amino acids. Germline lookup yields CDR1 MNHEY and CDR2 SVGAGI. Trimming removed 5 bases from V and 1 base from J; junction bases left unmatched: 3. This chain's CDR3 is CASSKQGGTNEKLFF. In DNA, the CDR3 is TGTGCCAGCAGTAAACAGGGGGGAACTAATGAAAAACTGTTTTTT.

This clone occurred once. This chain uses TRBV6-6 with TRBJ2-1; the D gene is possibly TRBD2 (6 bases). The CDR3 is 16 residues long. Germline lookup yields CDR1 MNHNY and CDR2 SVGAGI (reference sequence). The V gene lost 6 bases and the J gene lost 5 bases, with 20 bases spanning the gap. CDR3: CASSLDRGGANNEQFF. The CDR3, as DNA: TGTGCCAGCAGCTTAGACCGGGGAGGAGCGAACAATGAGCAGTTCTTC.

The genes are TRBV7-3 and TRBJ2-3; 7 bases align to TRBD2. The CDR3 has 15 amino acids. Germline CDR1 is SGHTA and CDR2 is FQGTGA. V lost 2 bases and J lost 2; bases outside the gene matches: 4. CDR3 coding DNA: TGTGCCAGCAGCTTAGTGCGGGGGAACACAGATACGCAGTATTTT. It encodes CASSLVRGNTDTQYF.

CDR3 nucleotides: TGTGCCACGACGAAGGGGACTAACTATGGCTACACCTTC. Protein product: CATTKGTNYGYTF. This chain uses TRBV28 with TRBJ1-2, with D maybe TRBD1 (5 bases). The CDR3 spans 13 residues. Trimming shortened V by 10 bases and J by 0 bases, and 12 bases separated the two germline ends. Germline V gene data show CDR1 as MDHEN and CDR2 as SYDVKM.

This rearrangement joins TRBV6-1 to TRBJ2-7; TRBD2 matches 9 bases. Germline lookup yields CDR1 MNHNS and CDR2 SASEGT. The CDR3 sequence is 14 residues long. V shed 6 bases, J shed 0 bases, and the junction held 3 bases outside the gene matches. CDR3 bases: TGTGCCAGCAGGCGGACTAGCGCCTCCTACGAGCAGTACTTC. It translates to CASRRTSASYEQYF.

The chain couples TRBV4-2 to TRBJ2-3; D may be TRBD1 (6 bases). The CDR3 loop spans 16 amino acids. Germline V CDR1 and CDR2: LGHNA, YNFKEQ. V was cut by 1 base and J by 4 bases, with 15 bases left in between. For the CDR3, the DNA is TGTGCCAGCAGCCAAGGAAGTGGGACACCGCCAGATACGCAGTATTTT. The encoded protein is CASSQGSGTPPDTQYF.

Only a few counts were recorded for this clone. This chain connects TRBV6-1 to TRBJ2-3; D is possibly TRBD1 (5 bases). Germline assignment: CDR1 MNHNS and CDR2 SASEGT. Trimming cost V 7 bases and J 7 bases, with 21 bases left between them. The CDR3 extends over 15 amino acids. The CDR3 sequence: CASTLGLEPINTQYF. The CDR3 DNA reads TGTGCCAGCACCCTGGGGCTGGAACCAATTAATACGCAGTATTTT.

The chain carries TRBV6-1 and TRBJ1-5; D is unclear. Per the germline V gene, CDR1 is MNHNS and CDR2 is SASEGT. Trimming left V 1 base short and J 3 bases short, with 13 bases between. CDR3 length equals 16 residues. CDR3 DNA: TGTGCCAGCAGTGAAGGGTTGCGGGCCTCCAATCAGCCCCAGCATTTT. Its protein product is CASSEGLRASNQPQHF.

The V gene is TRBV11-1, the J gene TRBJ2-7; 10 bases agree with TRBD1. CDR3 length: 14 amino acids. Looked up from germline, CDR1 is SGHAT and CDR2 is FQDESV (reference sequence). The V and J ends lost 5 bases and 3 bases, in that order; junction bases with no gene match: 4. The chain's CDR3 is CASSPDRGIYEQYF. CDR3 in DNA: TGTGCCAGCAGCCCGGACAGGGGGATCTACGAGCAGTACTTC.

The chain uses TRBV5-1 and TRBJ2-1; no firm D call. CDR1 SGHRS and CDR2 YFSETQ come from the germline V gene. The CDR3 sequence is 14 residues long. The V and J ends lost 0 bases and 8 bases respectively, with 12 bases between them. The CDR3 loop reads CASSLAVIVDEQFF. CDR3 coding DNA: TGCGCCAGCAGCTTGGCGGTTATTGTCGATGAGCAGTTCTTC.

The chain employs TRBV10-2 and TRBJ2-2; possibly TRBD2 for D (6 bases). CDR3 length: 13 residues. Germline V gene lookup returns CDR1 WSHSY and CDR2 SAAADI. V gave up 7 bases and J gave up 4 bases, with 10 bases separating them. The CDR3 loop reads CASIAELTGELFF. The DNA of the CDR3 is TGCGCCAGCATAGCGGAGCTCACCGGGGAGCTGTTTTTT.